The entry below describes one T cell receptor beta chain. The sample belongs to a study of shared T cell receptors in the human thymus. The repertoire was sequenced with immunoSEQ multiplex PCR; TCRdb's copy has only in-frame clones and lacks some. The sample yields hundreds of thousands of clones, over 75% seen once. This CDR3 has 13 amino acids. Germline V gene data show CDR1 as MGHRA and CDR2 as YSYEKL. V lost 2 bases to trimming and J lost 6 bases, with 10 bases between them. These sequences were also reported in another study, on human thymus T cells. That source reports: Each of the donors was a healthy Finnish infant who was undergoing open corrective cardiac surgery for congenital heart defects. Resections from corrective heart surgery supplied the thymus tissue. Apparent skewing of V and J gene usage characterized both thymic and blood repertoires. As related research reported, thymic repertoires overlapped highly among unrelated individuals.

The material sequenced was thymocytes. This TCR came from a boy under two years old with a congenital heart defect. This chain connects TRBV4-1 to TRBJ1-2, with D possibly TRBD1 on 6 matching bases. CDR3 amino acids: CASSQTGSNGYTF. The DNA for the CDR3 is TGCGCCAGCAGCCAAACAGGGTCGAATGGCTACACCTTC.